This T cell receptor (beta chain) was recovered during a study of T cells in localized non-small cell lung cancer. Overall study findings and caveats: For the top 100 tumor clones, a median about 50 also appeared in adjacent lung. Longer overall survival associated with higher blood T cell density; shorter survival with higher adjacent-lung clonality. Because sequencing included only one region (of the tumor), heterogeneity remains possible.

Clones were sequenced by immunoSEQ multiplex PCR, and TCRdb holds only the in-frame ones, with some missing. The data show about 25,000 clones, around nine tenths seen once. This clone was counted a few times. The antigen remains undetermined. The sample here was peripheral blood, taken before any cancer treatment. The TCR comes from a female donor older than 55 with stage I lung adenocarcinoma.

DNA for the CDR3: TGTGCCAGCAGTTTAGGACCCGGCGGGTCCTACGAGCAGTACTTC. Translating gives CASSLGPGGSYEQYF. V usage is TRBV6-5 and J usage is TRBJ2-7; TRBD2 is a possible D gene (5 bases). Germline V gene sequence: CDR1 MNHEY, CDR2 SVGAGI. Deletions cut 4 bases from V and 1 base from J, with 14 bases between. The CDR3 is 15 residues long.